The rows below give T cell receptor beta chains drawn from one sample of a study of T cells in tuberculosis. This table comes from immunoSEQ multiplex PCR, and its TCRdb copy is limited to in-frame clones, with some not included. The sample has tens of thousands of clones, roughly nine tenths seen once. Sequencing input: PBMCs. These receptors all come from a donor aged 5-35 years with latent tuberculosis or without tuberculosis infection. Some clones in this sample may be carry-over from other donors' samples. CDR3s include the opening cysteine and the closing phenylalanine or tryptophan. The D gene is left open where the match is weak. Part of the rows lack a size; the others show once, few, many or a class for expanded clones.

cdr3_length: 13; j_call: TRBJ2-7; v_call: TRBV6-6; clone_size: .; d_call: .; cdr3_nt: TGCAAAACCGACTCAGGGGATCCCCACGAGCAGTACTTC; cdr3_aa: CKTDSGDPHEQYF
cdr3_length: 15; j_call: TRBJ1-5; v_call: TRBV4-1; clone_size: .; d_call: TRBD1; cdr3_nt: TGCGCCAGCAGCCGACCATCCGACAGGGGCCAGCCCCAGCATTTT; cdr3_aa: CASSRPSDRGQPQHF
cdr3_length: 14; j_call: TRBJ2-3; v_call: TRBV11-2; clone_size: .; d_call: TRBD2; cdr3_nt: TGTGCCAGCAGCTTGGCGGGGGGGCTTGATACGCAGTATTTT; cdr3_aa: CASSLAGGLDTQYF
cdr3_length: 19; j_call: TRBJ1-4; v_call: TRBV4-3; clone_size: .; d_call: TRBD1; cdr3_nt: TGCGCCAGCAGCCAATATTCCGGGACAGGCCCGGTCGGGGGAGAAAAACTGTTTTTT; cdr3_aa: CASSQYSGTGPVGGEKLFF
cdr3_length: 12; j_call: TRBJ1-1; v_call: TRBV11-2; clone_size: .; d_call: .; cdr3_nt: TGTGCCAGCAGCTTATCCGACACTGAAGCTTTCTTT; cdr3_aa: CASSLSDTEAFF
cdr3_length: 12; j_call: TRBJ1-2; v_call: TRBV10-3; clone_size: few; d_call: .; cdr3_nt: TGTGCCATCAGTTCAGGGGAGGGAGGCTACACCTTC; cdr3_aa: CAISSGEGGYTF
cdr3_length: 16; j_call: TRBJ1-4; v_call: TRBV7-2; clone_size: .; d_call: TRBD1; cdr3_nt: TGTGCCAGCAGCTTACCTCTGACAGGGTCGAGAGAAAAACTGTTTTTT; cdr3_aa: CASSLPLTGSREKLFF
cdr3_length: 14; j_call: TRBJ2-3; v_call: TRBV7-2; clone_size: once; d_call: .; cdr3_nt: TGTGCCAGCAGCTTAGCCCAGGGACTCGATACGCAGTATTTT; cdr3_aa: CASSLAQGLDTQYF
cdr3_length: 17; j_call: TRBJ1-2; v_call: TRBV6-1; clone_size: few; d_call: TRBD1; cdr3_nt: TGTGCCAGCAGTGAAGTTGACAGGGGGCGCCCCCACTATGGCTACACCTTC; cdr3_aa: CASSEVDRGRPHYGYTF
cdr3_length: 15; j_call: TRBJ1-5; v_call: TRBV5-1; clone_size: .; d_call: .; cdr3_nt: TGCGCCGCGGGACCGCCAAAGGGGAGCAATCAGCCCCAGCATTTT; cdr3_aa: CAAGPPKGSNQPQHF
cdr3_length: 15; j_call: TRBJ2-1; v_call: TRBV6-4; clone_size: .; d_call: .; cdr3_nt: TGTGCCAGCAGGGGAGACCGAGGCTCCTACAATGAGCAGTTCTTC; cdr3_aa: CASRGDRGSYNEQFF
cdr3_length: 15; j_call: TRBJ1-5; v_call: TRBV7-6; clone_size: .; d_call: .; cdr3_nt: TGTGCCAGCAGCTTGACAGGTGGGGGCAATCAGCCCCAGCATTTT; cdr3_aa: CASSLTGGGNQPQHF
cdr3_length: 13; j_call: TRBJ1-1; v_call: TRBV5-1; clone_size: .; d_call: .; cdr3_nt: TGCGCCAGCAGCTTACAGCTGAACACTGAAGCTTTCTTT; cdr3_aa: CASSLQLNTEAFF
cdr3_length: 11; j_call: TRBJ2-7; v_call: TRBV13; clone_size: few; d_call: .; cdr3_nt: TGTGCCAGCAGCTCTAGCTACGAGCAGTACTTC; cdr3_aa: CASSSSYEQYF
cdr3_length: 13; j_call: TRBJ1-2; v_call: TRBV29-1; clone_size: .; d_call: TRBD1; cdr3_nt: TGCAGCGTTAGGGACAGGGGAGTCTATGGCTACACCTTC; cdr3_aa: CSVRDRGVYGYTF
cdr3_length: 16; j_call: TRBJ2-1; v_call: TRBV11-2; clone_size: .; d_call: TRBD2; cdr3_nt: TGTGCCAGCAGCCCACGACTAGCGGGAGGGCCCAATGAGCAGTTCTTC; cdr3_aa: CASSPRLAGGPNEQFF
cdr3_length: 13; j_call: TRBJ1-4; v_call: TRBV10-3; clone_size: .; d_call: .; cdr3_nt: TGTGCCATCTCGCGGGGGATTGGTGAAAAACTGTTTTTT; cdr3_aa: CAISRGIGEKLFF
cdr3_length: 14; j_call: TRBJ2-3; v_call: TRBV11-3; clone_size: .; d_call: .; cdr3_nt: TGTGCCAGCAGCTTGACAGCTAGCACAGATACGCAGTATTTT; cdr3_aa: CASSLTASTDTQYF
cdr3_length: 18; j_call: TRBJ2-7; v_call: TRBV7-2; clone_size: .; d_call: TRBD1; cdr3_nt: TGTGCCAGCAGCGAAGTGTCCTACGGACAGGGTATTTCCTACGAGCAGTACTTC; cdr3_aa: CASSEVSYGQGISYEQYF
cdr3_length: 15; j_call: TRBJ1-2; v_call: TRBV6-5; clone_size: .; d_call: .; cdr3_nt: TGTGCCAGCAGCCCACTACAGTCACAGGGCTATGGCTACACCTTC; cdr3_aa: CASSPLQSQGYGYTF
cdr3_length: 15; j_call: TRBJ1-1; v_call: TRBV7-2; clone_size: .; d_call: .; cdr3_nt: TGTGCCAGCAGCCAAGCCGGACAGAAGAACACTGAAGCTTTCTTT; cdr3_aa: CASSQAGQKNTEAFF
cdr3_length: 13; j_call: TRBJ2-1; v_call: TRBV2; clone_size: few; d_call: TRBD2; cdr3_nt: TGTGCCAGCAGTGAATCCGGACTAGCGAAAGGGTTCTTC; cdr3_aa: CASSESGLAKGFF
cdr3_length: 13; j_call: TRBJ2-3; v_call: TRBV9; clone_size: .; d_call: .; cdr3_nt: TGTGCCAGCAGCGCCTCTGCGCGGGATACGCAGTATTTT; cdr3_aa: CASSASARDTQYF
cdr3_length: 15; j_call: TRBJ1-2; v_call: TRBV15; clone_size: .; d_call: TRBD1; cdr3_nt: TGTGCCACCAGCAGACAAGATCAGGGGGCCGATGGCTACACCTTC; cdr3_aa: CATSRQDQGADGYTF
cdr3_length: 14; j_call: TRBJ2-1; v_call: TRBV27; clone_size: .; d_call: .; cdr3_nt: TGTGCCAGCATGCCGGTTAGTCGCGGGGTCGGGCAGTTCTTC; cdr3_aa: CASMPVSRGVGQFF
cdr3_length: 17; j_call: TRBJ1-3; v_call: TRBV4-3; clone_size: .; d_call: .; cdr3_nt: TGCGCCAGCAGCCAAGATCCGGTGGGGGCCTCTGGAAACACCATATATTTT; cdr3_aa: CASSQDPVGASGNTIYF
cdr3_length: 15; j_call: TRBJ2-2; v_call: TRBV6-6; clone_size: medium-sized; d_call: .; cdr3_nt: TGTGCCAGCAGCCTGGGGGGGGCTGCCACCGGGGAGCTGTTTTTT; cdr3_aa: CASSLGGAATGELFF
cdr3_length: 14; j_call: TRBJ1-1; v_call: TRBV13; clone_size: .; d_call: .; cdr3_nt: TGTGCCAGCAGCTTTTCAGACTCGCACGCTGAAGCTTTCTTT; cdr3_aa: CASSFSDSHAEAFF
cdr3_length: 16; j_call: TRBJ2-5; v_call: TRBV19; clone_size: once; d_call: TRBD1; cdr3_nt: TGTGCCAGTAGCGCGCCCCGGGACAGGGAATTAGAGACCCAGTACTTC; cdr3_aa: CASSAPRDRELETQYF
cdr3_length: 15; j_call: TRBJ2-3; v_call: TRBV21-1; clone_size: .; d_call: .; cdr3_nt: TGTGCCAGCACCCGGGGACAGCTCCGGGCAGATACGCAGTATTTT; cdr3_aa: CASTRGQLRADTQYF
cdr3_length: 15; j_call: TRBJ2-2; v_call: TRBV5-4; clone_size: .; d_call: .; cdr3_nt: TGTGCCAGCAGTTTTGCCCCCTTGAGCACCGGGGAGCTGTTTTTT; cdr3_aa: CASSFAPLSTGELFF
cdr3_length: 14; j_call: TRBJ1-4; v_call: TRBV10-3; clone_size: .; d_call: .; cdr3_nt: TGTGCCATCAGTGACAGGGGTGGTAATGAAAAACTGTTTTTT; cdr3_aa: CAISDRGGNEKLFF
cdr3_length: 17; j_call: TRBJ2-2; v_call: TRBV7-2; clone_size: .; d_call: TRBD1; cdr3_nt: TGTGCCAGCAGCTCGGGACAGGGGTTTTTCAGCACCGGGGAGCTGTTTTTT; cdr3_aa: CASSSGQGFFSTGELFF
cdr3_length: 14; j_call: TRBJ2-3; v_call: TRBV10-3; clone_size: .; d_call: TRBD2; cdr3_nt: TGTGCCATCGCATCGGGGGGTGGCACAGATACGCAGTATTTT; cdr3_aa: CAIASGGGTDTQYF
cdr3_length: 16; j_call: TRBJ1-3; v_call: TRBV19; clone_size: .; d_call: .; cdr3_nt: TGTGCCAGTAGTATAGTGGCAGGTCTGGCTGGAAACACCATATATTTT; cdr3_aa: CASSIVAGLAGNTIYF
cdr3_length: 13; j_call: TRBJ2-3; v_call: TRBV6-4; clone_size: .; d_call: .; cdr3_nt: TGTGCCAGCCGGAGCGGGTACACAGATACGCAGTATTTT; cdr3_aa: CASRSGYTDTQYF
cdr3_length: 16; j_call: TRBJ1-1; v_call: TRBV9; clone_size: .; d_call: TRBD1; cdr3_nt: TGTGCCAGCAGCCCAGGGGGCCCGCTAACGAACACTGAAGCTTTCTTT; cdr3_aa: CASSPGGPLTNTEAFF
cdr3_length: 14; j_call: TRBJ2-2; v_call: TRBV5-4; clone_size: .; d_call: .; cdr3_nt: TGTGCCAGCAGCTTGAATCAGGGCACCGGGGAGCTGTTTTTT; cdr3_aa: CASSLNQGTGELFF
cdr3_length: 13; j_call: TRBJ1-2; v_call: TRBV6-6; clone_size: once; d_call: TRBD1; cdr3_nt: TGTGCCAGCAGTGGGGGACAGGGTTACGGCTACACCTTC; cdr3_aa: CASSGGQGYGYTF
cdr3_length: 13; j_call: TRBJ2-7; v_call: TRBV19; clone_size: .; d_call: .; cdr3_nt: TGTGCCAGTAGTATTAGAGGGCGAGGCGAGCAGTACTTC; cdr3_aa: CASSIRGRGEQYF
cdr3_length: 13; j_call: TRBJ1-1; v_call: TRBV2; clone_size: .; d_call: .; cdr3_nt: TGTGCCAGCAAAGATTTCCGGGTAGCCGAGGCTTTCTTT; cdr3_aa: CASKDFRVAEAFF
cdr3_length: 17; j_call: TRBJ2-7; v_call: TRBV9; clone_size: .; d_call: .; cdr3_nt: TGTGCCAGCAGCGTAGAAGGGCCTAGCGCTCATATCTACGAGCAGTACTTC; cdr3_aa: CASSVEGPSAHIYEQYF
cdr3_length: 14; j_call: TRBJ1-3; v_call: TRBV5-1; clone_size: few; d_call: .; cdr3_nt: TGCGCCAGCAGCTTGACAGGGACGGGAAACACCATATATTTT; cdr3_aa: CASSLTGTGNTIYF
cdr3_length: 18; j_call: TRBJ1-1; v_call: TRBV10-1; clone_size: .; d_call: .; cdr3_nt: TGCGCCAGCAGTGAATACGGATTGGCGGCGGGCCAGAACACTGAAGCTTTCTTT; cdr3_aa: CASSEYGLAAGQNTEAFF
cdr3_length: 15; j_call: TRBJ1-2; v_call: TRBV18; clone_size: once; d_call: TRBD1; cdr3_nt: TGTGCCAGCTCACCAACGACAGGGGCTAACTATGGCTACACCTTC; cdr3_aa: CASSPTTGANYGYTF
cdr3_length: 14; j_call: TRBJ1-2; v_call: TRBV4-3; clone_size: .; d_call: TRBD1; cdr3_nt: TGCGCCAGCAGCGCTCAGACAGGGTTCTATGGCTACACCTTC; cdr3_aa: CASSAQTGFYGYTF
cdr3_length: 16; j_call: TRBJ2-6; v_call: TRBV14; clone_size: once; d_call: TRBD1; cdr3_nt: TGTGCCAGCAGCCAAGGGGACAGGCCCGAGGCCAACGTCCTGACTTTC; cdr3_aa: CASSQGDRPEANVLTF
cdr3_length: 15; j_call: TRBJ2-5; v_call: TRBV5-4; clone_size: .; d_call: TRBD1; cdr3_nt: TGTGCCAGCAGCCTCAGGACAGGGCGGCAAGAGACCCAGTACTTC; cdr3_aa: CASSLRTGRQETQYF
cdr3_length: 18; j_call: TRBJ2-2; v_call: TRBV4-3; clone_size: .; d_call: TRBD1; cdr3_nt: TGCGCCAGCAGCCAAGGAATAGTGGACAGGGGGATTGCCGGGGAGCTGTTTTTT; cdr3_aa: CASSQGIVDRGIAGELFF
cdr3_length: 14; j_call: TRBJ2-7; v_call: TRBV13; clone_size: .; d_call: .; cdr3_nt: TGTGCCAGCAGCTTAGACAGGGCTTTCCACGAGCAGTACTTC; cdr3_aa: CASSLDRAFHEQYF